Sequencing of this T cell receptor beta chain was carried out in a study of blood T cell repertoires in COVID-19. Original data processing: Cell counts per sample came from amplifying reference gene primers. TCRdb's copy holds only in-frame clones and misses some; the assay was immunoSEQ multiplex PCR. Clone size and the V and J calls come from that table; the DNA yielded D and trimming. The sample has over 120,000 clones, about four fifths seen once. V was pared by 6 bases and J by 6 bases, with 14 bases between. The CDR3 runs to 14 residues. Looked up from germline, CDR1 is SEHNR and CDR2 is FQNEAQ (reference sequence).

The TCR sequence derives from a woman older than 75 with acute or convalescent COVID-19. The material sequenced was peripheral blood. The rearrangement links TRBV7-9 to TRBJ1-4; D remains unclear. The CDR3: CASSFRPPDEKLFF. CDR3 DNA sequence: TGTGCCAGCAGTTTCAGGCCCCCGGATGAAAAACTGTTTTTT. Together with reference TRBV7-9 and TRBJ1-4, the CDR3 gives the full variable domain: DTGVSQNPRHKITKRGQNVTFRCDPISEHNRLYWYRQTLGQGPEFLTYFQNEAQLEKSRLLSDRFSAERPKGSFSTLEIQRTEQGDSAMYLCASSFRPPDEKLFFGSGTQLSVL.